These T cell receptor beta chains were read from a single sample in a study of radiotherapy plus CTLA-4 blockade in lung cancer. Profiling relied on immunoSEQ multiplex PCR, and the TCRdb table lists in-frame clones only, not all of them. The profile shows about 100,000 clones, about four fifths of them singletons. The input for sequencing was peripheral blood, taken from a patient treated with radiotherapy plus ipilimumab. The receptors come from a human donor with non-small cell lung cancer who had stable disease on radiotherapy plus ipilimumab. Each CDR3 is given with its conserved first and last residue. Each record gives: D gene, clone size, V gene, J gene, CDR3 protein, CDR3 DNA. D genes are given only for firm matches. A clone size is listed for some rows: how often the clone was seen (once, few, many), or a class if it is expanded.

-	-	TRBV6-5	TRBJ1-2	CASSYTLRGWNYGYTF	TGTGCCAGCAGTTACACCCTACGCGGGTGGAACTATGGCTACACCTTC
TRBD1	-	TRBV7-8	TRBJ2-7	CASSPGTGRSYEQYF	TGTGCCAGCAGCCCCGGGACAGGGAGATCATACGAGCAGTACTTC
TRBD1	-	TRBV6-1	TRBJ1-2	CASSGRQGATRNYGYTF	TGTGCCAGCAGTGGACGACAGGGGGCGACAAGGAACTATGGCTACACCTTC
-	-	TRBV19	TRBJ2-7	CASRPQAGPPYEQYF	TGTGCCAGTAGGCCTCAGGCAGGCCCCCCCTACGAGCAGTACTTC
TRBD1	once	TRBV9	TRBJ1-1	CASTPSGTGAWATEAFF	TGTGCCAGCACCCCCTCCGGGACAGGGGCGTGGGCCACTGAAGCTTTCTTT
-	-	TRBV28	TRBJ2-1	CASSPYFYNEQFF	TGTGCCAGCAGTCCCTACTTCTACAATGAGCAGTTCTTC
-	-	TRBV6-1	TRBJ1-4	CASSVRTDSTNEKLFF	TGTGCCAGCAGTGTCCGGACAGACTCAACTAATGAAAAACTGTTTTTT
-	-	TRBV5-4	TRBJ2-2	CASSKIDPGELFF	TGTGCCAGCAGCAAGATAGACCCCGGGGAGCTGTTTTTT
-	-	TRBV27	TRBJ2-5	CASSFTGLQETQYF	TGTGCCAGCAGTTTCACCGGGCTCCAAGAGACCCAGTACTTC
-	-	TRBV5-1	TRBJ1-6	CASSVGDTHNSPLHF	TGCGCCAGCAGCGTGGGGGACACCCATAATTCACCCCTCCACTTT
-	-	TRBV4-1	TRBJ2-7	CASSRNPSGYEQYF	TGCGCCAGCAGCCGAAATCCATCCGGGTACGAGCAGTACTTC
TRBD1	-	TRBV5-4	TRBJ1-6	CASSQAGTGGSPLHF	TGTGCCAGCAGCCAAGCCGGGACAGGGGGTTCACCCCTCCACTTT
-	-	TRBV5-4	TRBJ2-2	CASSLARVQGNTGELFF	TGTGCCAGCAGCTTGGCCAGGGTACAGGGTAACACCGGGGAGCTGTTTTTT
TRBD1	-	TRBV2	TRBJ1-1	CASSQGQGATEAFF	TGTGCCAGCAGCCAGGGACAGGGGGCCACTGAAGCTTTCTTT
TRBD2	once	TRBV19	TRBJ2-3	CASRVNQRGTTDTQYF	TGTGCCAGTAGGGTCAACCAGCGGGGGACCACAGATACGCAGTATTTT
-	-	TRBV5-1	TRBJ2-5	CASSLDIQETQYF	TGCGCCAGCAGCTTGGACATCCAAGAGACCCAGTACTTC
-	-	TRBV28	TRBJ1-6	CASSLPGTPYNSPLHF	TGTGCCAGCAGTTTACCAGGAACTCCTTATAATTCACCCCTCCACTTT
TRBD2	few	TRBV28	TRBJ2-3	CASSFERGTGTDTQYF	TGTGCCAGCAGTTTTGAGCGGGGGACGGGGACAGATACGCAGTATTTT
TRBD2	-	TRBV18	TRBJ2-7	CASSPSVGGSSYEQYF	TGTGCCAGCTCACCCTCGGTTGGCGGGAGCTCCTACGAGCAGTACTTC
TRBD2	-	TRBV5-4	TRBJ2-5	CASSSVTSGTRETQYF	TGTGCCAGCAGCTCCGTGACTAGCGGAACACGGGAGACCCAGTACTTC
-	-	TRBV29-1	TRBJ2-5	CSVELGASQETQYF	TGCAGCGTTGAGCTGGGCGCAAGTCAAGAGACCCAGTACTTC
-	few	TRBV6-1	TRBJ1-1	CASGRITEAFF	TGTGCCAGCGGCAGAATCACTGAAGCTTTCTTT
-	medium-sized	TRBV6-4	TRBJ1-2	CASSDFRTDLGGYTF	TGTGCCAGCAGTGACTTTCGGACGGACCTCGGCGGCTACACCTTC
TRBD1	-	TRBV6-6	TRBJ1-3	CASSIGTASGNTIYF	TGTGCCAGCAGTATCGGGACAGCCTCTGGAAACACCATATATTTT
-	-	TRBV4-1	TRBJ1-4	CASSQGRVEKLFF	TGCGCCAGCAGCCAGGGTAGGGTTGAAAAACTGTTTTTT
TRBD1	-	TRBV6-5	TRBJ1-5	CASRRQGPSNQPQHF	TGTGCCAGCAGGCGACAGGGGCCGAGCAATCAGCCCCAGCATTTT
TRBD2	-	TRBV7-2	TRBJ2-5	CASDIAGGPQETQYF	TGTGCCAGCGATATAGCGGGGGGGCCCCAAGAGACCCAGTACTTC
-	-	TRBV28	TRBJ1-2	CASSLTGIYGYTF	TGTGCCAGCAGTTTGACGGGGATCTATGGCTACACCTTC
-	-	TRBV6-5	TRBJ2-5	CASSYSGWETQYF	TGTGCCAGCAGTTATTCCGGGTGGGAGACCCAGTACTTC
TRBD2	-	TRBV2	TRBJ2-7	CASSAGLAAYEQYF	TGTGCCAGCAGTGCGGGACTAGCGGCCTACGAGCAGTACTTC
TRBD2	-	TRBV5-1	TRBJ2-6	CASSTGLAGGVNRANVLTF	TGCGCCAGCAGCACCGGACTAGCGGGAGGGGTAAACAGGGCCAACGTCCTGACTTTC
-	-	TRBV6-5	TRBJ1-5	CASSSATKEQHF	TGTGCCAGCAGTTCCGCTACTAAGGAGCAGCATTTT
-	few	TRBV5-6	TRBJ1-5	CASSLYGGPSNQPQHF	TGTGCCAGCAGTCTTTACGGGGGCCCGAGCAATCAGCCCCAGCATTTT
-	-	TRBV2	TRBJ2-7	CASSDRQGGEQYF	TGTGCCAGCAGTGATCGGCAGGGAGGCGAGCAGTACTTC
-	-	TRBV5-4	TRBJ1-4	CASGQAPRANEKLFF	TGTGCCAGCGGTCAAGCCCCTCGGGCTAATGAAAAACTGTTTTTT
TRBD1	-	TRBV7-9	TRBJ1-5	CASTTGSGGGNQPQHF	TGTGCCAGCACGACAGGGAGTGGGGGGGGGAATCAGCCCCAGCATTTT
TRBD1	-	TRBV27	TRBJ1-5	CASRLRYRGDNQPQHF	TGTGCCAGCAGACTCAGATACAGGGGTGACAATCAGCCCCAGCATTTT
-	-	TRBV7-9	TRBJ2-5	CASSYPGEERETQYF	TGTGCCAGCAGCTACCCGGGGGAGGAGCGGGAGACCCAGTACTTC
TRBD2	-	TRBV7-9	TRBJ2-3	CATLAGGSTDTQYF	TGTGCCACCCTAGCGGGGGGCAGCACAGATACGCAGTATTTT
-	-	TRBV15	TRBJ2-1	CATSRAAQIYNEQFF	TGTGCCACCAGCAGAGCGGCGCAAATCTACAATGAGCAGTTCTTC
-	-	TRBV11-2	TRBJ1-3	CASTSGGAPGNTIYF	TGTGCCAGCACCTCGGGTGGGGCGCCAGGAAACACCATATATTTT
TRBD1	-	TRBV29-1	TRBJ2-5	CSTGQGLSQETQYF	TGCAGTACGGGACAGGGCCTATCCCAAGAGACCCAGTACTTC
TRBD1	-	TRBV6-1	TRBJ2-1	CASSEIIGRGRGEQFF	TGTGCCAGCAGTGAGATAATTGGCAGGGGGCGGGGTGAGCAGTTCTTC
-	-	TRBV9	TRBJ2-6	CASSYGTGANVLTF	TGTGCCAGCAGCTACGGAACCGGGGCCAACGTCCTGACTTTC
-	-	TRBV6-5	TRBJ2-1	CASSYSTSYNEQFF	TGTGCCAGCAGTTACTCGACCTCCTACAATGAGCAGTTCTTC
-	-	TRBV5-1	TRBJ1-4	CASSLAQLNEKLFF	TGCGCCAGCAGCTTGGCCCAACTAAATGAAAAACTGTTTTTT
-	-	TRBV7-2	TRBJ2-1	CASSLTFGNEQFF	TGTGCCAGCAGCTTGACTTTTGGTAATGAGCAGTTCTTC
-	-	TRBV18	TRBJ2-7	CASSPTALEQYF	TGTGCCAGCTCACCGACAGCCTTGGAGCAGTACTTC
TRBD1	-	TRBV28	TRBJ2-7	CASSGDSYEQYF	TGTGCCAGCAGTGGGGACAGTTACGAGCAGTACTTC
-	-	TRBV5-1	TRBJ2-2	CASSPDSTGELFF	TGCGCCAGCAGCCCTGACAGCACCGGGGAGCTGTTTTTT
-	-	TRBV4-1	TRBJ1-5	CASSQDWPVGGPQHF	TGCGCCAGCAGCCAAGATTGGCCGGTTGGGGGGCCCCAGCATTTT
-	-	TRBV6-1	TRBJ2-7	CASGGIGYEQYF	TGTGCCAGTGGGGGTATAGGCTACGAGCAGTACTTC
-	-	TRBV7-9	TRBJ1-6	CASTLGGAQSPLHF	TGTGCCAGCACCCTCGGGGGGGCCCAGTCACCCCTCCACTTT
-	-	TRBV28	TRBJ1-4	CASSPQEKLFF	TGTGCCAGCAGTCCCCAGGAAAAACTGTTTTTT
TRBD2	-	TRBV11-3	TRBJ2-2	CASSLGPLAGVSGELFF	TGTGCCAGCAGCTTGGGGCCACTAGCGGGAGTAAGCGGGGAGCTGTTTTTT
-	-	TRBV5-4	TRBJ1-2	CASSLGAGLGYTF	TGTGCCAGCAGCTTGGGGGCAGGCTTGGGCTACACCTTC
TRBD2	-	TRBV9	TRBJ2-5	CASSVRDWGGETQYF	TGTGCCAGCAGCGTTCGGGACTGGGGAGGGGAGACCCAGTACTTC
-	-	TRBV6-4	TRBJ2-3	CASSDGPRGGDTQYF	TGTGCCAGCAGTGACGGTCCGAGGGGGGGAGATACGCAGTATTTT
-	few	TRBV28	TRBJ1-3	CASSPGGGNTIYF	TGTGCCAGCAGTCCGGGCGGGGGAAACACCATATATTTT
-	once	TRBV28	TRBJ2-7	CASSLLVYEQYF	TGTGCCAGCAGTTTATTAGTCTACGAGCAGTACTTC